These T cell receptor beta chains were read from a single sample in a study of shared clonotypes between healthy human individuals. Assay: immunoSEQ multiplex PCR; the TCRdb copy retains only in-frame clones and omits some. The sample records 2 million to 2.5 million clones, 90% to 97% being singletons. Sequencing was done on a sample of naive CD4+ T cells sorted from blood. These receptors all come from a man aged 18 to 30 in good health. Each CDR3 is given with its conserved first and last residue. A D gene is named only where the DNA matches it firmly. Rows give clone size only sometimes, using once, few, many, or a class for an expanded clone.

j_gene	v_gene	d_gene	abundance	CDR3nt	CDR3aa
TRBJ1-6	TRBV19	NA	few	TGTGCCAGCGGTGAATTTGAGAATTCACCCCTCCACTTT	CASGEFENSPLHF
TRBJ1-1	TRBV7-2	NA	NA	TGTGCCAGCAGCTTAGTTAGGAACACTGAAGCTTTCTTT	CASSLVRNTEAFF
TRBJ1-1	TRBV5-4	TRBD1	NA	TGTGCCAGCAGCGTAGGACAGGTGAACACTGAAGCTTTCTTT	CASSVGQVNTEAFF
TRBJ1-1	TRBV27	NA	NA	TGTGCCAGCAGTTTATCTGGATCGAACACTGAAGCTTTCTTT	CASSLSGSNTEAFF
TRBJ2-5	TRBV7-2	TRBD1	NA	TGTGCCAGCAGCTTATGGACAGGGAAGGAGACCCAGTACTTC	CASSLWTGKETQYF
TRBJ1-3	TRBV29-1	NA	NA	TGCAGCGCTCGGGACGGCTCCCTGCACGCTGGAAACACCATATATTTT	CSARDGSLHAGNTIYF
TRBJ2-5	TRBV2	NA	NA	TGTGCCACCAAGACCTGGGAGACCCAGTACTTC	CATKTWETQYF
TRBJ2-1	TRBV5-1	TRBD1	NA	TGCGCCACCACCAGGGGTGACAGGGGCCGCTACAATGAGCAGTTCTTC	CATTRGDRGRYNEQFF
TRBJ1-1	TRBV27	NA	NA	TGTGCCAGCAGTTTCTCCCTACAAGCGAACACTGAAGCTTTCTTT	CASSFSLQANTEAFF
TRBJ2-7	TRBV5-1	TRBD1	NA	TGCGCCAGCCGGTGGACAGGGGCCTACGAGCAGTACTTC	CASRWTGAYEQYF
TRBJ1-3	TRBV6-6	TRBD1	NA	TGTGCCAGTCGTCGACAGGGGGCCCCTGGAAACACCATATATTTT	CASRRQGAPGNTIYF
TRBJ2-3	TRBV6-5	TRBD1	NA	TGTGCCAGCACCACGACAGGGACAGATACGCAGTATTTT	CASTTTGTDTQYF
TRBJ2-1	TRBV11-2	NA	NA	TGTGCCAGCAGCTCGGGACTGCAGGGGTACAATGAGCAGTTCTTC	CASSSGLQGYNEQFF
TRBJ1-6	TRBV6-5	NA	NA	TGTGCCAGCAGTTACCAGGAGGCTGAGTCACCCCTCCACTTT	CASSYQEAESPLHF
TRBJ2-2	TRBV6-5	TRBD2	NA	TGTGCCAGCAGGGCCGGGGGGTCTGCCGGGGAGCTGTTTTTT	CASRAGGSAGELFF
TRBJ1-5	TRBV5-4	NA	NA	TGTGCCAGCAGTCCGGACGGAGACAATCAGCCCCAGCATTTT	CASSPDGDNQPQHF
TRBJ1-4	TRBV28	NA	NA	NA	CASSWGWGIEKDFRF
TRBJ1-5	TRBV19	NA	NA	TGTGCCAGTAGCCCCGGCCAGGGTAGGGATCAGCCCCAGCATTTT	CASSPGQGRDQPQHF
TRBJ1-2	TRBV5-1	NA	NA	TGCGCCAGCAGCTTGGCCCTTTTTCAGGGCCATGGCTACACCTTC	CASSLALFQGHGYTF
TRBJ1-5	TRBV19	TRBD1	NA	TGTGCCAGTAGTACGCAGGGGGCTTTGAATCAGCCCCAGCATTTT	CASSTQGALNQPQHF
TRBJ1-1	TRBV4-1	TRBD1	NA	TGCGCCAGCAGCCAACCCCGTCAGGGGGCCACTGAAGCTTTCTTT	CASSQPRQGATEAFF
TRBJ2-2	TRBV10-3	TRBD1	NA	TGTGCCTGCGCCGGGACAGCGGACACCGGGGAGCTGTTTTTT	CACAGTADTGELFF
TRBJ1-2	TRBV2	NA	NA	TGTGCCAGCAGTGTCGGGGGAGGCATAGGCTACACCTTC	CASSVGGGIGYTF
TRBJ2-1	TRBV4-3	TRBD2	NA	TGCGCCAGCAGCCAAAGCCTAGCGGGCTACAATGAGCAGTTCTTC	CASSQSLAGYNEQFF
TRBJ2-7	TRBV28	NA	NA	TGTGCCAGCGGAACCTACGAGCAGTACTTC	CASGTYEQYF
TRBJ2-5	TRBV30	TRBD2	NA	TGTGCCTGGAGTATAGCTCTTGTGGCGGGAGGCCAAGAGACCCAGTACTTC	CAWSIALVAGGQETQYF
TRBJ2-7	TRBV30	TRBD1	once	TGTGCCTGGGGAAAAGGACAGGGGGCCTACGAGCAGTACTTC	CAWGKGQGAYEQYF
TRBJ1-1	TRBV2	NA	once	TGTGCCAGCTTCCCAACGAGTCACACTGAAGCTTTCTTT	CASFPTSHTEAFF
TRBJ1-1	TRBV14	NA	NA	TGTGCCAGCAGCCAAGATTCACGGGGCCCCACTGAAGCTTTCTTT	CASSQDSRGPTEAFF
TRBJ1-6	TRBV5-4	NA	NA	TGTGCCAGCAGCTTGAGGACCGGGCAGAGAAATTCACCCCTCCACTTT	CASSLRTGQRNSPLHF
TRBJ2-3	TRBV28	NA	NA	TGTGCCAGCAGCCCGTTCTTGGGGGGGGCCGGCACAGATACGCAGTATTTT	CASSPFLGGAGTDTQYF
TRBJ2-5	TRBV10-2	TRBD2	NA	TGCGCCAGCAGACATAGCGGGAGGACGGAGACCCAGTACTTC	CASRHSGRTETQYF
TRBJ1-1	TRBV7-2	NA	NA	TGTGCCAGCAGCTTGGGGGCCAGCAACACTGAAGCTTTCTTT	CASSLGASNTEAFF